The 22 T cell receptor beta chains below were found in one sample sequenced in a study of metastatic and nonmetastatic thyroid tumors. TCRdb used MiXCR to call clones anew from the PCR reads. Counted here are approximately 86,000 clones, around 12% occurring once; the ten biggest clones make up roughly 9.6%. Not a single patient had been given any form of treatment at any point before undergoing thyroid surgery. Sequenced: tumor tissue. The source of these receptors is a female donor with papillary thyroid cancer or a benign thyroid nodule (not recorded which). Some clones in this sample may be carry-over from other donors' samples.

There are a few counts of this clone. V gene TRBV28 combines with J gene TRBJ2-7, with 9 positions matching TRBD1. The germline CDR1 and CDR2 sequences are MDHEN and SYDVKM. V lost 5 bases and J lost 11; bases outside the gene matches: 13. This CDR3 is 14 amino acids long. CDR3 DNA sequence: TGTGCCAGCAGTCGGACAGGGGAGGGTTGGAAAAAGTACTTC. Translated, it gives CASSRTGEGWKKYF.

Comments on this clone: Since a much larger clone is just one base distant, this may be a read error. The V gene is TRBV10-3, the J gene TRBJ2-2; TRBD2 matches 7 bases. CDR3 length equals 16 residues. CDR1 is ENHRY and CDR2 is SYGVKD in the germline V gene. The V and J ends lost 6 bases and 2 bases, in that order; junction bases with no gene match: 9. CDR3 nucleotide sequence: TGTGCCATCAGCGATAGAGGGAGGGGAAACACCGGGGAGCTGTTTTTT. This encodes CAISDRGRGNTGELFF.

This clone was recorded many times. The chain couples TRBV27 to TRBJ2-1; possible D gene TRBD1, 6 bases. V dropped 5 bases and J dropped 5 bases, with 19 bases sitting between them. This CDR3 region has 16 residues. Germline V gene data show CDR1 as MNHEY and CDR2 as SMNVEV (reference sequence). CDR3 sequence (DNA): TGTGCCAGCAGTCCCCGAACAGGGTCGAGAAACAATGAGCAGTTCTTC. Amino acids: CASSPRTGSRNNEQFF.

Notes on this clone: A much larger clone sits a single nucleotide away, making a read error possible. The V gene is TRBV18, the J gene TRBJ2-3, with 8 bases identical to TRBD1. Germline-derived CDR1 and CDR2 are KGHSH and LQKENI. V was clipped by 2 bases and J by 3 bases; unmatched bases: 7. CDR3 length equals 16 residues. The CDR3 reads CASSPIQGEVTDTQYF. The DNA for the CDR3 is TGTGCCAGCTCACCAATACAGGGGGAGGTAACAGATACGCAGTATTTT.

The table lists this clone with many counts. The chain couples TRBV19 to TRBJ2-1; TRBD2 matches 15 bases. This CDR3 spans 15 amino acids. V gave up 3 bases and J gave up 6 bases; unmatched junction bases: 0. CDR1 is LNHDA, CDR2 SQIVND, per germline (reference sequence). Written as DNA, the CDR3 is TGTGCCAGTAGTATGGGACTAGCGGGAGGCAATGAGCAGTTCTTC. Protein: CASSMGLAGGNEQFF.

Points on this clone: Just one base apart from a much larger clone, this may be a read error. The CDR3 DNA reads TGTGCCTGGATAGGGAAAGATACGCAGTATTTT. This encodes CAWIGKDTQYF. The chain is built from TRBV30 and TRBJ2-3; D gene uncertain. Trimming shortened V by 4 bases and J by 5 bases, and 7 bases separated the two germline ends. The CDR3 is made up of 11 amino acids. The germline V gene has CDR1 GTSNPN and CDR2 SVGIG (reference sequence).

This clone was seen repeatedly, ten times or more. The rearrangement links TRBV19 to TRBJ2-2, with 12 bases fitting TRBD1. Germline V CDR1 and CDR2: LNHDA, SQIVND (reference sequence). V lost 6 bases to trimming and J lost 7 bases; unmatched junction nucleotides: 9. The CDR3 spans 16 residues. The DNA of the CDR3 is TGTGCCAGTAGCAACCGGGACAGGGGGCTGATCGGGGAGCTGTTTTTT. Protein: CASSNRDRGLIGELFF.

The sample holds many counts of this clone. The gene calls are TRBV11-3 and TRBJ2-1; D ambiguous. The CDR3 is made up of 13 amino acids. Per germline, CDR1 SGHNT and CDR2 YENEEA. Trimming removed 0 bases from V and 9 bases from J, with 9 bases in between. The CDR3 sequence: CASSLDGVGEQFF. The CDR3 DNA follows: TGTGCCAGCAGCTTAGATGGAGTTGGTGAGCAGTTCTTC.

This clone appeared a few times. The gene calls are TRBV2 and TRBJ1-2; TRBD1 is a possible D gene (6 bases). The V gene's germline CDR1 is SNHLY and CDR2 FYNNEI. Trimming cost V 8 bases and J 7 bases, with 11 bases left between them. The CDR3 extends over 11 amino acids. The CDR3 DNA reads TGTGCCAGCGGACAGAGGTTTGGCTACACCTTC. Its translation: CASGQRFGYTF.

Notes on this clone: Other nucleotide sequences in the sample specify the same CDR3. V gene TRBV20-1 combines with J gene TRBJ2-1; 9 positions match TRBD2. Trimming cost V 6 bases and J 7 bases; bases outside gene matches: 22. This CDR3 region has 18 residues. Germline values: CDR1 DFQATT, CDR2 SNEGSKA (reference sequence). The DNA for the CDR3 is TGCAGTGCGGGCGGGCTTAGCGGGAGTCAATCCGATGGTAATGAGCAGTTCTTC. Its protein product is CSAGGLSGSQSDGNEQFF.

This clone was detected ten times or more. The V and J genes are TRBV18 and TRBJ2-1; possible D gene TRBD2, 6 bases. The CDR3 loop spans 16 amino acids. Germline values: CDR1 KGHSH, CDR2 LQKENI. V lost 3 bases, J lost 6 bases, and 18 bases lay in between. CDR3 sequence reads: CASSPSRLDRGNEQFF. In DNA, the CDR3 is TGTGCCAGCTCACCGAGCAGACTAGATCGAGGCAATGAGCAGTTCTTC.

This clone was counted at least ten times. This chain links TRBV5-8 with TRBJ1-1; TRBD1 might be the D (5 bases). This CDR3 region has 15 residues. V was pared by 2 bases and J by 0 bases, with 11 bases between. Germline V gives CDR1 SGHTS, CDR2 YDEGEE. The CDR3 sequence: CASSFSSRVNTEAFF. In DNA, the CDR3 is TGTGCCAGCAGCTTCAGTTCCAGGGTGAACACTGAAGCTTTCTTT.

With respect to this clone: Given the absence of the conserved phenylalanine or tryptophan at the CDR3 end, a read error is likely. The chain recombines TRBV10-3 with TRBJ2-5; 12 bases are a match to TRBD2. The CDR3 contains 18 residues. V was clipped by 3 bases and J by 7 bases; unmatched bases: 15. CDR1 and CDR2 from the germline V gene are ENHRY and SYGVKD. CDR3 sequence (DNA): TGTGCCATCAGTGAAGTGGCTAGCGGGAGGGCTGCGGGGGTGACCCAGTACTTA. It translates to CAISEVASGRAAGVTQYL.

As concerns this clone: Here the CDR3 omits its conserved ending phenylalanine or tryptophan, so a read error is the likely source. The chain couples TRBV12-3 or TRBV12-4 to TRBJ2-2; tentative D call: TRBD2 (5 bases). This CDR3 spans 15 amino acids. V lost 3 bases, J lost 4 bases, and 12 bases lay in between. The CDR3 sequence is CASSFGSGSTGELFS. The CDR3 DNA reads TGTGCCAGCAGTTTTGGGAGCGGAAGCACCGGGGAGCTGTTTTCT.

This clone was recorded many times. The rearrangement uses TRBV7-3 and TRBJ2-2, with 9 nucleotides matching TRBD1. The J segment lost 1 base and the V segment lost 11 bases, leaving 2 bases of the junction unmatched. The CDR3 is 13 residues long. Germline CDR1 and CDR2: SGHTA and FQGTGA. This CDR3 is CASGQGNTGELFF. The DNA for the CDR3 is TGTGCCTCGGGACAGGGGAACACCGGGGAGCTGTTTTTT.

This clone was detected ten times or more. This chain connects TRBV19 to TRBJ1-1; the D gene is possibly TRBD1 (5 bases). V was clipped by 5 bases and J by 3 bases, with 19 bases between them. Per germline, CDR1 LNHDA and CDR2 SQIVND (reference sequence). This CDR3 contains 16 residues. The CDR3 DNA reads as TGTGCCAGTAGTCCACCTCGAGTGGGGGGGTACACTGAAGCTTTCTTT. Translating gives CASSPPRVGGYTEAFF.

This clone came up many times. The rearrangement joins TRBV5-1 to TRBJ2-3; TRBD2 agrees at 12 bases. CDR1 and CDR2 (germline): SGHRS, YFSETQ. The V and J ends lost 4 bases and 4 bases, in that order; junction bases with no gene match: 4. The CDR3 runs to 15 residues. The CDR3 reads CASSKLAGGSDTQYF. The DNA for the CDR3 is TGCGCCAGCAGCAAACTAGCGGGAGGTTCAGATACGCAGTATTTT.

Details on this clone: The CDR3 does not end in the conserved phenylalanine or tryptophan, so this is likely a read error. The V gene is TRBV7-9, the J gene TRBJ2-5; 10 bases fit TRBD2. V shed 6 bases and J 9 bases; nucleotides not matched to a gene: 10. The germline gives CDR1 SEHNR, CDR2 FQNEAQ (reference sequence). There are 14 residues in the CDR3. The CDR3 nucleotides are TGTGCCAGCAGATTGCCGGGACTAGCGCAGGCCCAGTACTTA. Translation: CASRLPGLAQAQYL.

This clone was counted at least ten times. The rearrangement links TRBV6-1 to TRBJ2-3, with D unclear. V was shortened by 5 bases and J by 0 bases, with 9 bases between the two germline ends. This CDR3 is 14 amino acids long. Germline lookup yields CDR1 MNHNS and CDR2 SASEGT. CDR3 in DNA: TGTGCCAGCAGTAGATTTCAAAGCACAGATACGCAGTATTTT. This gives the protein CASSRFQSTDTQYF.

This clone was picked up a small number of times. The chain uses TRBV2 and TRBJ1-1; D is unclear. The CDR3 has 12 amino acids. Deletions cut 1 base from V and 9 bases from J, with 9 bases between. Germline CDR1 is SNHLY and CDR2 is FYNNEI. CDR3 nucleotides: TGTGCCAGCAGTGAAGAGATGTTAAAAGCTTTCTTT. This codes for CASSEEMLKAFF.

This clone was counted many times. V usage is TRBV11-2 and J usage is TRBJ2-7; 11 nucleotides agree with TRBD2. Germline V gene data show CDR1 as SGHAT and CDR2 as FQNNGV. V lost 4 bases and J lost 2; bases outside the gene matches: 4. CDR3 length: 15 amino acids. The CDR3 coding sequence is TGTGCCAGCAGCTGGCTAGCGGGAGGAACCTACGAGCAGTACTTC. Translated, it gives CASSWLAGGTYEQYF. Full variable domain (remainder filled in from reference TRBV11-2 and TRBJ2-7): EAGVAQSPRYKIIEKRQSVAFWCNPISGHATLYWYQQILGQGPKLLIQFQNNGVVDDSQLPKDRFSAERLKGVDSTLKIQPAKLEDSAVYLCASSWLAGGTYEQYFGPGTRLTVT.

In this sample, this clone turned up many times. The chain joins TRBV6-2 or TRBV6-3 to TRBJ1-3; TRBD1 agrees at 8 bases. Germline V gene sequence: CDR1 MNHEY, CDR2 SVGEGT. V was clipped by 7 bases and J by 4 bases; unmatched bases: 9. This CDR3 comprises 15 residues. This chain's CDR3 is CASKPWTGMGNTIYF. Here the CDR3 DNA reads TGTGCCAGCAAACCCTGGACAGGGATGGGAAACACCATATATTTT.